This is a list of T cell receptor beta chains from one sample in a study of PD-L1 blockade in urothelial cancer. Only in-frame clones appear in the TCRdb table, and some are missing; sequencing was by immunoSEQ multiplex PCR. The data hold about 76,000 clones, with under 95% observed a single time. Sample: PBMCs, taken around atezolizumab (anti-PD-L1) treatment. These receptors all come from a woman older than 75 with urothelial cancer. Each CDR3 is given with its conserved first and last residue. Fields, in order: J gene, D gene, V gene, clone size, CDR3 DNA, CDR3 protein. The D gene is left open where the match is weak. Rows may omit the clone size; those that give it use once, few, many or a size class.

j_gene: TRBJ2-3
d_gene: .
v_gene: TRBV19
abundance: once
CDR3nt: TGTGCCAGTAAAGCTCTAAGTAGCTCTACAGATACGCAGTATTTT
CDR3aa: CASKALSSSTDTQYF

j_gene: TRBJ2-7
d_gene: .
v_gene: TRBV28
abundance: .
CDR3nt: TGTGCCAGCAGTTTGTCGACAGGCCAACCCACCTACGAGCAGTACTTC
CDR3aa: CASSLSTGQPTYEQYF

j_gene: TRBJ1-1
d_gene: .
v_gene: TRBV7-6
abundance: .
CDR3nt: TGTGCCAGCAGCTTAGTCCGCGGAGCGAACACTGAAGCTTTCTTT
CDR3aa: CASSLVRGANTEAFF

j_gene: TRBJ2-7
d_gene: .
v_gene: TRBV28
abundance: .
CDR3nt: TGTGCCAGCAGTTTTACGACTACTTCCGAGCAGTACTTC
CDR3aa: CASSFTTTSEQYF

j_gene: TRBJ2-1
d_gene: .
v_gene: TRBV18
abundance: .
CDR3nt: TGTGCCAGCTCACCCGGAGGCCCTCTAGGCGGTGAGCAGTTCTTC
CDR3aa: CASSPGGPLGGEQFF

j_gene: TRBJ2-7
d_gene: TRBD2
v_gene: TRBV5-4
abundance: .
CDR3nt: TGTGCCAGCAGCTTGGGGAGTCAGCGGGGGTTCTACGAGCAGTACTTC
CDR3aa: CASSLGSQRGFYEQYF

j_gene: TRBJ1-2
d_gene: TRBD1
v_gene: TRBV7-9
abundance: .
CDR3nt: TGTGCCAGCAGCTTGGGACAGGGGGCTCTCCGCTACACCTTC
CDR3aa: CASSLGQGALRYTF

j_gene: TRBJ2-1
d_gene: .
v_gene: TRBV28
abundance: .
CDR3nt: TGTGCCAGCAGGGTGGCGGGCTTTGAGCAGTTCTTC
CDR3aa: CASRVAGFEQFF

j_gene: TRBJ1-2
d_gene: .
v_gene: TRBV5-6
abundance: .
CDR3nt: TGTGCCAGCAGCTTGTCTCTTTCCCCTTATGGCTACACCTTC
CDR3aa: CASSLSLSPYGYTF

j_gene: TRBJ2-2
d_gene: .
v_gene: TRBV5-1
abundance: few
CDR3nt: TGCGCCAGCAGCCCGACATACCCAAGCGGGGAGCTGTTTTTT
CDR3aa: CASSPTYPSGELFF

j_gene: TRBJ1-2
d_gene: .
v_gene: TRBV19
abundance: .
CDR3nt: TGTGCCAGTAGACGGGGGTTCAATGGCTACACCTTC
CDR3aa: CASRRGFNGYTF

j_gene: TRBJ2-1
d_gene: .
v_gene: TRBV11-1
abundance: .
CDR3nt: TGTGCCAGCAGCTTCTCCCCTAGAAGCAATGAGCAGTTCTTC
CDR3aa: CASSFSPRSNEQFF

j_gene: TRBJ1-5
d_gene: .
v_gene: TRBV10-3
abundance: .
CDR3nt: TGTGCCATCAGTGAATGGGACACTAGCAATCAGCCCCAGCATTTT
CDR3aa: CAISEWDTSNQPQHF

j_gene: TRBJ2-2
d_gene: .
v_gene: TRBV19
abundance: .
CDR3nt: TGTGCCAGCGCTGAGGGTGTTGGCGAGCTGTTTTTT
CDR3aa: CASAEGVGELFF

j_gene: TRBJ2-7
d_gene: TRBD2
v_gene: TRBV28
abundance: .
CDR3nt: TGTGCCAGCAGGTCTAGCGGGAGATACGAGCAGTACTTC
CDR3aa: CASRSSGRYEQYF

j_gene: TRBJ2-6
d_gene: TRBD1
v_gene: TRBV7-9
abundance: .
CDR3nt: TGTGCCAGCAGCTCCGGACAGGGTCTCTTTGGGGCCAACGTCCTGACTTTC
CDR3aa: CASSSGQGLFGANVLTF

j_gene: TRBJ1-2
d_gene: TRBD1
v_gene: TRBV28
abundance: .
CDR3nt: TGTGCCAGCAGTTTATCAAGAAAAAGGTTTTCAGGGGGCGCTTCAAAATATGGCTACACCTTC
CDR3aa: CASSLSRKRFSGGASKYGYTF

j_gene: TRBJ1-1
d_gene: .
v_gene: TRBV28
abundance: .
CDR3nt: TGTGCCAGCAGTTTAAGAGGGAGGACTGAAGCTTTCTTT
CDR3aa: CASSLRGRTEAFF

j_gene: TRBJ1-1
d_gene: .
v_gene: TRBV5-1
abundance: .
CDR3nt: TGCGCCAGCAGCTTGGGGGAGTCGAACACTGAAGCTTTCTTT
CDR3aa: CASSLGESNTEAFF

j_gene: TRBJ1-2
d_gene: TRBD1
v_gene: TRBV5-8
abundance: once
CDR3nt: TGTGCCAGCAGCCGCCGGGACAGCCTAGGCTATGGCTACACCTTC
CDR3aa: CASSRRDSLGYGYTF

j_gene: TRBJ2-1
d_gene: TRBD2
v_gene: TRBV28
abundance: once
CDR3nt: TGTGCCAGCAGTTCGACTAGCGGGAGGGTGGAAAACTACAATGAGCAGTTCTTC
CDR3aa: CASSSTSGRVENYNEQFF

j_gene: TRBJ2-7
d_gene: TRBD2
v_gene: TRBV15
abundance: .
CDR3nt: TGTGCCACCAGCAACGCTCGGACTAGATTATACGAGCAGTACTTC
CDR3aa: CATSNARTRLYEQYF

j_gene: TRBJ2-2
d_gene: TRBD1
v_gene: TRBV7-2
abundance: .
CDR3nt: TGTGCCAGCAGCCGCCGACAGGGGGTGGGGGAGCTGTTTTTT
CDR3aa: CASSRRQGVGELFF

j_gene: TRBJ1-1
d_gene: .
v_gene: TRBV5-1
abundance: few
CDR3nt: TGCGCCAGCAGCCCCACCACCAACAGGGCGGGCACTGAAGCTTTCTTT
CDR3aa: CASSPTTNRAGTEAFF

j_gene: TRBJ2-7
d_gene: TRBD1
v_gene: TRBV28
abundance: .
CDR3nt: TGTGCCAGCAGTTTCGGGACAGGTGCGCAGTACTTC
CDR3aa: CASSFGTGAQYF

j_gene: TRBJ2-1
d_gene: .
v_gene: TRBV10-3
abundance: .
CDR3nt: TGTGCCATCAGTGGTAACACGAGGCTTAGCAATGAGCAGTTCTTC
CDR3aa: CAISGNTRLSNEQFF

j_gene: TRBJ2-3
d_gene: .
v_gene: TRBV6-5
abundance: .
CDR3nt: TGTGCCAGCAGTTACTCGGGAACGGGAAAAAATACGCAGTATTTT
CDR3aa: CASSYSGTGKNTQYF

j_gene: TRBJ1-2
d_gene: .
v_gene: TRBV19
abundance: .
CDR3nt: TGTGCCAGTAGGGACAGCGGTTATGGCTACACCTTC
CDR3aa: CASRDSGYGYTF

j_gene: TRBJ1-2
d_gene: TRBD1
v_gene: TRBV6-5
abundance: .
CDR3nt: TGTGCCAGCAGTTACCCGGCGGGACAGGGAGCCTATGGCTACACCTTC
CDR3aa: CASSYPAGQGAYGYTF

j_gene: TRBJ2-7
d_gene: TRBD2
v_gene: TRBV18
abundance: .
CDR3nt: TGTGCCAGCTCACGTGGACTAGCGGGAGTAAAAATGGGCGAGCAGTACTTC
CDR3aa: CASSRGLAGVKMGEQYF

j_gene: TRBJ2-1
d_gene: TRBD2
v_gene: TRBV27
abundance: .
CDR3nt: TGTGCCACCAGACCCAGTAGCGGGATGGCAAATTACAATGAGCAGTTCTTC
CDR3aa: CATRPSSGMANYNEQFF

j_gene: TRBJ2-6
d_gene: .
v_gene: TRBV27
abundance: .
CDR3nt: TGTGCCAGCAGCCTTCTAACAGCTCGGTGGGCTGGGGCCAACGTCCTGACTTTC
CDR3aa: CASSLLTARWAGANVLTF

j_gene: TRBJ2-7
d_gene: .
v_gene: TRBV7-9
abundance: .
CDR3nt: TGTGCCAGCAGCTTCCCGGGTAGTCCCTACGAGCAGTACTTC
CDR3aa: CASSFPGSPYEQYF

j_gene: TRBJ2-5
d_gene: .
v_gene: TRBV6-1
abundance: once
CDR3nt: TGTGCCAGCAGTGAAGCGGGACGGGAGGGGGCGGGGACCCAGTACTTC
CDR3aa: CASSEAGREGAGTQYF

j_gene: TRBJ1-5
d_gene: .
v_gene: TRBV15
abundance: once
CDR3nt: TGTGCCACCAGCAGAGATCAGGGAAATGGGCAGCCCCAGCATTTT
CDR3aa: CATSRDQGNGQPQHF

j_gene: TRBJ1-2
d_gene: .
v_gene: TRBV18
abundance: .
CDR3nt: TGTGCCAGCTCACCGGAAGACAGAGGCTATGGCTACACCTTC
CDR3aa: CASSPEDRGYGYTF

j_gene: TRBJ1-1
d_gene: .
v_gene: TRBV11-3
abundance: .
CDR3nt: TGTGCCAGCAGCTTAAAGAGCTCGGGGGCTGAAGCTTTCTTT
CDR3aa: CASSLKSSGAEAFF

j_gene: TRBJ2-5
d_gene: .
v_gene: TRBV10-3
abundance: .
CDR3nt: TGTGCCATCAGTGACGGGGTATCCCAAGAGACCCAGTACTTC
CDR3aa: CAISDGVSQETQYF

j_gene: TRBJ1-1
d_gene: TRBD1
v_gene: TRBV28
abundance: once
CDR3nt: TGTGCCAGCAAGAAAGGAGACAGGGGGCGAACTGAAGCTTTCTTT
CDR3aa: CASKKGDRGRTEAFF

j_gene: TRBJ2-5
d_gene: TRBD1
v_gene: TRBV2
abundance: .
CDR3nt: TGTGCCAGCAGTGAGGGACAGGGGGGACAAGAGACCCAGTACTTC
CDR3aa: CASSEGQGGQETQYF

j_gene: TRBJ2-5
d_gene: .
v_gene: TRBV7-6
abundance: .
CDR3nt: TGTGCCAGCAGCCTCCGCCCCGCGGATGCCGAGACCCAGTACTTC
CDR3aa: CASSLRPADAETQYF

j_gene: TRBJ1-1
d_gene: .
v_gene: TRBV7-3
abundance: .
CDR3nt: TGTGCCAGCAGCCCAGGTGGGAACACTGAAGCTTTCTTT
CDR3aa: CASSPGGNTEAFF